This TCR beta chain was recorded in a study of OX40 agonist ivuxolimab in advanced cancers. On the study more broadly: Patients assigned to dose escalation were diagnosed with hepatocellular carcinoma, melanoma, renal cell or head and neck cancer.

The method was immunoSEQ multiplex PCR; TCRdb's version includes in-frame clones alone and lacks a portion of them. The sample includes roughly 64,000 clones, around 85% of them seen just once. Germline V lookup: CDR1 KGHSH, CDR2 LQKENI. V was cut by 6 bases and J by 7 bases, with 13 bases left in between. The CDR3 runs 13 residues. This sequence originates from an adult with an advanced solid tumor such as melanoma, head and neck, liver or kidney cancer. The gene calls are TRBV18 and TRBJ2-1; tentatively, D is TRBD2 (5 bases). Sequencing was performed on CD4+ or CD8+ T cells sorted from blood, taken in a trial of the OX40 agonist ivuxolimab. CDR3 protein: CASSLPSGNEQFF. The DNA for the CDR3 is TGTGCCAGCTCCCTACCGAGCGGAAATGAGCAGTTCTTC.